This TCR beta chain was retrieved from a study of blood T cell repertoires in COVID-19. On the study more broadly: Acute and convalescent COVID-19 samples came from the United States, Italy and Spain. The analysed material was cDNA or gDNA that came from T cells, B-cell-depleted T cells, or PBMCs.

The CDR3 has 16 amino acids. Trimming cost V 0 bases and J 2 bases; bases outside gene matches: 5. Germline values: CDR1 LGHNA, CDR2 YSLEER. This clone was recorded only once. This same CDR3 is encoded by further DNA sequences in the sample. Sequencing used immunoSEQ multiplex PCR; TCRdb keeps in-frame clones, though not all of them. The table lists about 400,000 clones, about 85% of them singletons, with approximately 2% in the top ten. Material: PBMCs or T cells enriched from blood (not recorded which). This clonotype was obtained from a woman between 18 and 29 years old with acute COVID-19. V usage is TRBV4-3 and J usage is TRBJ2-3; 7 bases match TRBD2. The chain's CDR3 is CASSQDPGLDTDTQYF. The CDR3 DNA sequence: TGCGCCAGCAGCCAAGACCCCGGACTAGACACAGATACGCAGTATTTT.